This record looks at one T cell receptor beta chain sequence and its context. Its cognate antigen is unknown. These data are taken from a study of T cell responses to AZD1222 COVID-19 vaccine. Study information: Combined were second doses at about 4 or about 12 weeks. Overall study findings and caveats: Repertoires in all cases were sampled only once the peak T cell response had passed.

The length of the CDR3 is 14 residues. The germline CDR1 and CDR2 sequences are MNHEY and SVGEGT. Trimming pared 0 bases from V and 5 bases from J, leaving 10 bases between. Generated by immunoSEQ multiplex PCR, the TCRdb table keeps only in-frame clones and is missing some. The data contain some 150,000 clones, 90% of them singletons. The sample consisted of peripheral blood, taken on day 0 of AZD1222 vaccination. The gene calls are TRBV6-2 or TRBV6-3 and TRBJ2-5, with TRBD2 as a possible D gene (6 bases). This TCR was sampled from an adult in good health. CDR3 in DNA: TGTGCCAGCAGTTACTCGAGCCGGGGGGAGACCCAGTACTTC. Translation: CASSYSSRGETQYF.